This T cell receptor beta chain was sequenced during a study of shared clonotypes between healthy human individuals. V shed 0 bases and J 2 bases; nucleotides not matched to a gene: 0. Germline loops: CDR1 GTSNPN, CDR2 SVGIG (reference sequence). This CDR3 contains 14 residues. Study processing details: ImmunoSEQ supplied junction-only sequences lacking quality scores, so filtering was different. TCRdb keeps only in-frame clones here, not all; method: immunoSEQ multiplex PCR. V, J and clone size are taken as reported in that table, and D and trimming were inferred from the DNA itself. The sample has just over 2,000,000 clones, 85% to 95% seen once. Remarks on this clone: Antigen unknown. Other DNA sequences in this specimen translate into the identical CDR3.

Study-level results: In a handful of donors, about 5% of naive CD4 clonotypes appeared in common. Clonotype sharing across donors was expected to vary with sequencing depth. Genetic and exposure-history diversity was limited by the few donors.

The sequence came from a man between 18 and 35 years old in good health. The sequenced material came from naive CD4+ T cells sorted from blood. As to subset: CD45RA+ positively selected. This sequence joins TRBV30 and TRBJ1-3; 8 positions agree with TRBD1. CDR3 DNA: TGTGCCTGGAGTGTACAGGGGGCTGGAAACACCATATATTTT. Its protein product is CAWSVQGAGNTIYF.